A selection of T cell receptor beta chains follows, all from one sample in a study of T cells in localized non-small cell lung cancer. Sequenced by immunoSEQ multiplex PCR; TCRdb stores in-frame clones only, minus some. The sample carries around 140,000 clones, roughly 90% recorded once. This specimen consisted of peripheral blood, obtained before any cancer treatment. The origin of the receptors is a female donor aged 60 or older with stage I lung adenocarcinoma. Both conserved end residues are part of each CDR3. The D gene is left open where the match is weak. The size entry is marked missing in some rows and otherwise reads once, few, many or a size class.

j_call,v_call,d_call,clone_size,cdr3_aa,cdr3_nt
TRBJ2-2,TRBV10-3,.,.,CAISVGANTGELFF,TGTGCCATCAGTGTGGGAGCGAACACCGGGGAGCTGTTTTTT
TRBJ2-2,TRBV6-4,TRBD2,.,CASRPASGSTGELFF,TGTGCCAGCAGACCCGCTAGCGGGAGTACCGGGGAGCTGTTTTTT
TRBJ2-2,TRBV27,TRBD2,.,CASSLAGVHTGELFF,TGTGCCAGCAGTTTAGCGGGAGTCCACACCGGGGAGCTGTTTTTT
TRBJ1-4,TRBV7-3,.,.,CASSFTPRNTWEKLFF,TGTGCCAGCAGCTTTACCCCCCGCAATACCTGGGAAAAACTGTTTTTT
TRBJ2-5,TRBV7-2,.,once,CASSLAGLGGTQYF,TGTGCCAGCAGCTTAGCGGGACTCGGCGGGACCCAGTACTTC
TRBJ2-2,TRBV19,TRBD2,.,CASRIASGTGGELFF,TGTGCCAGTAGAATAGCTAGCGGGACCGGCGGGGAGCTGTTTTTT
TRBJ2-2,TRBV5-4,.,.,CASNRTARLGTGELFF,TGTGCCAGCAACCGGACAGCCCGACTGGGAACCGGGGAGCTGTTTTTT
TRBJ2-3,TRBV11-2,.,.,CASSLGLATTDTQYF,TGTGCCAGCAGCTTAGGGCTAGCGACCACAGATACGCAGTATTTT
TRBJ2-4,TRBV4-1,.,.,CASRLRLSAGDIQYF,TGCGCCAGCAGGTTAAGATTATCGGCTGGGGACATTCAGTACTTC
TRBJ2-7,TRBV6-5,TRBD2,.,CASSTGVAGGEQYF,TGTGCCAGCAGCACCGGGGTAGCGGGAGGCGAGCAGTACTTC
TRBJ2-1,TRBV4-1,TRBD1,.,CASSQTQGQAYNEQFF,TGCGCCAGCAGCCAAACTCAGGGACAGGCCTACAATGAGCAGTTCTTC
TRBJ2-1,TRBV11-3,.,.,CASSLQNTGEQFF,TGTGCCAGCAGCTTACAAAACACGGGGGAGCAGTTCTTC
TRBJ1-5,TRBV7-9,.,.,CASSLGQSNQPQHF,TGTGCCAGCAGCTTAGGCCAGAGCAATCAGCCCCAGCATTTT
TRBJ2-1,TRBV10-1,.,few,CASAPGVGTFEQFF,TGCGCCAGCGCTCCGGGAGTCGGTACTTTTGAGCAGTTCTTC
TRBJ2-1,TRBV15,.,.,CATSSRGNPYNEQFF,TGTGCCACCAGCAGCCGCGGGAACCCCTACAATGAGCAGTTCTTC
TRBJ2-2,TRBV5-1,TRBD1,.,CASSFGQGDTGELFF,TGCGCCAGCAGCTTCGGCCAGGGGGACACCGGGGAGCTGTTTTTT
TRBJ2-7,TRBV7-8,TRBD2,.,CASSGVSGSASYEQYF,TGTGCCAGCAGCGGAGTTAGCGGGAGCGCGTCCTACGAGCAGTACTTC
TRBJ2-7,TRBV7-2,TRBD1,.,CASSITGTDPYEQYF,TGTGCCAGCAGCATAACCGGGACAGACCCCTACGAGCAGTACTTC
TRBJ1-2,TRBV15,.,.,CATSRPTGRDIYGYTF,TGTGCCACCAGCAGACCGACCGGGAGGGATATCTATGGCTACACCTTC
TRBJ1-2,TRBV27,.,.,CASGGVNYGYTF,TGTGCCAGCGGTGGGGTTAACTATGGCTACACCTTC
TRBJ2-7,TRBV5-1,.,.,CASSPGTIGSEQYF,TGCGCCAGCAGCCCTGGAACGATTGGGTCCGAGCAGTACTTC
TRBJ2-2,TRBV10-2,.,.,CASSEPRGGTGELFF,TGCGCCAGCAGTGAGCCCAGGGGCGGCACCGGGGAGCTGTTTTTT